Described below is a single T cell receptor beta chain sequence and its context. This clone's antigen is unknown. No much larger clonotype is one base removed from it; base qualities were not supplied. Whole blood was collected in K2EDTA tubes by collaborating institutions according to the institutions' own protocols. For TCRbeta analysis, collaborators shipped samples as frozen whole blood, isolated PBMCs, or DNA extracted from either of those sample types. The sample comes from a study of blood T cell repertoires in COVID-19 (dated by TCRdb to the early 2020s). Background on the whole study: Samples from collaborators originated in the United States, Italy and Spain and spanned both the acute and convalescent phases of COVID-19. A de-identified subject ID, COVID-19 status, age in years and sex were almost always included in the sample metadata. Deeply sampled blood TCRbeta repertoires from subjects exposed to, actively infected with, or recovered from COVID-19 were included in the dataset. The material from the prospective study consisted of cDNA or gDNA derived from T cells, B-cell-depleted T cells, or PBMCs. The repertoires were released in a freely available public database intended as a resource for research on the immune response to SARS-CoV-2. The samples were drawn from two sources: the first 160 participants of the ongoing ImmuneRACE study, and fewer than 1,500 subjects contributed by 6 global collaborators. Where available, HLA class I and class II types were taken from metadata supplied by the sample provider and were not determined by assay-based typing. Points the paper makes about the study in general: The amount of clinical and demographic metadata varied by source and participant and was provided uncurated.

The immunoSEQ Assay, a bias-controlled multiplex PCR, was used to amplify TCRbeta CDR3 regions from genomic DNA. On the authors' methods: The number of nucleated cells in each sample was estimated by amplification of reference gene primers within the assay. To quantify the absolute abundance of each unique TCRbeta CDR3 rearrangement, sequence reads were collapsed and filtered. For each sample, productive Simpson clonality was calculated as the square root of Simpson's diversity index across productive rearrangements. This immuneACCESS table, as held by TCRdb, lists in-frame sequences with V and J called but not all clones. Of the missing ones, under half trace to an unresolved V gene in checked studies; the others have no known cause. That table supplies the V and J calls and clone size; D and trimming were determined from the DNA. Present in this sample are approximately 220,000 clones, around 80% of which were seen just once. Of the sample, 10% falls within the top ten clones.

The sequenced sample consisted of peripheral blood. This TCR was sampled from an elderly woman with acute or convalescent COVID-19.

The nucleotide sequence is TGTGCCACCAGCTACGGGACCCCGGGAGGGAATGAAAAACTGTTTTTT. This is translated as CATSYGTPGGNEKLFF. The chain is made from TRBV15 and TRBJ1-4; perhaps TRBD1 is the D gene, with 5 bases matching. Cut back by 5 bases and 5 bases, the V and J ends lie 18 bases apart. Via the germline V gene (reference sequence), CDR1 is LNHNV and CDR2 YYDKDF. Measured from the cysteine to the phenylalanine, the CDR3 is 16 residues long. The sequence is cut down to CDR3 DNA, 48 bases in frame from base 1.